The 18 T cell receptor beta chains below all came from one sample that was sequenced in a study of Ad26.COV2.S vaccination and SARS-CoV-2 variants. Only in-frame clones appear in the TCRdb table, and some are missing; sequencing was by immunoSEQ multiplex PCR. The top ten hold 5.5% of the sample, which has about 330,000 clones, about nine tenths seen once. Treatment defined: about 20 received Ad26.COV2.S at low or high dose, single or two shots; several received placebo; per-sample allocation not given. All samples were drawn on day 63, counting from the first vaccine or placebo injection. The source material was peripheral blood, sampled in a trial of Ad26.COV2.S vaccine versus placebo. All receptors come from a person between 18 and 65 years old who received the Ad26.COV2.S COVID-19 vaccine or a placebo.

V and J are TRBV5-8 and TRBJ2-1; 7 bases map to TRBD1. Germline V gene data show CDR1 as SGHTS and CDR2 as YDEGEE. The trim removed 4 bases at V and 7 bases at J, leaving 5 bases unmatched. This CDR3 region has 13 residues. In DNA, the CDR3 is TGTGCCAGCAGCCCCGACAGGGTGAATGAGCAGTTCTTC. It encodes CASSPDRVNEQFF.

The chain recombines TRBV7-2 with TRBJ1-2, with 11 bases identical to TRBD1. This CDR3 has 17 residues. Germline CDR1 reads SGHTA; CDR2 reads FQGNSA. With V trimmed by 1 base and J by 1 base, 5 bases remained unmatched. The CDR3 protein is CASSLVGQGAYNYGYTF. CDR3 nucleotides: TGTGCCAGCAGCTTAGTTGGACAGGGGGCGTATAACTATGGCTACACCTTC.

This chain connects TRBV7-9 to TRBJ2-5, with 13 bases identical to TRBD2. The CDR3 sequence is 16 residues long. The V gene's germline CDR1 is SEHNR and CDR2 FQNEAQ (reference sequence). Trimming removed 5 bases from V and 5 bases from J; junction bases left unmatched: 8. CDR3 DNA: TGTGCCAGCAGCCCGCGGACTAGCGGGGGCCCGGAGACCCAGTACTTC. Residues: CASSPRTSGGPETQYF.

The V and J genes are TRBV5-1 and TRBJ1-3; D is perhaps TRBD1 (6 bases). The CDR3 runs to 20 residues. With 1 base removed from V and 0 bases from J, the gap between germline ends came to 23 bases. Germline V CDR1 and CDR2: SGHRS, YFSETQ. CDR3 sequence: CASSLTPFPQQGVSGNTIYF. The CDR3 coding sequence is TGCGCCAGCAGCTTGACCCCATTCCCTCAACAGGGAGTCTCTGGAAACACCATATATTTT.

The J gene is TRBJ1-3, the V gene TRBV28, with D tentatively TRBD1 (5 bases). From germline, CDR1 is MDHEN and CDR2 SYDVKM. V dropped 6 bases and J dropped 0 bases, with 12 bases sitting between them. This CDR3 spans 15 amino acids. The CDR3 DNA reads as TGTGCCAGCAGCCCTCCGGGGGGCTCTGGAAACACCATATATTTT. Its protein product is CASSPPGGSGNTIYF.

The genes are TRBV12-3 or TRBV12-4 and TRBJ1-1, with D tentatively TRBD1 (5 bases). The CDR3 consists of 13 residues. V shed 1 base and J shed 10 bases, with 13 bases lying between them. CDR3 sequence reads: CASSLGDGLRAFF. In DNA, the CDR3 is TGTGCCAGCAGTTTAGGGGACGGTTTACGAGCTTTCTTT.

The rearrangement links TRBV6-2 or TRBV6-3 to TRBJ2-5; D perhaps matches TRBD1 (6 bases). CDR1 and CDR2 from the germline V gene are MNHEY and SVGEGT. The CDR3 has 16 amino acids. V was clipped by 2 bases and J by 3 bases, with 16 bases between them. CDR3 residues: CASSYDLGQGKETQYF. The CDR3 nucleotides are TGTGCCAGCAGTTACGACCTTGGGCAGGGGAAAGAGACCCAGTACTTC.

The chain links TRBV7-2 to TRBJ2-3, with D perhaps matching TRBD2 (6 bases). Looked up from germline, CDR1 is SGHTA and CDR2 is FQGNSA. The CDR3 spans 17 residues. Trimming cost V 1 base and J 6 bases, with 20 bases left between them. DNA for the CDR3: TGTGCCAGCAGCTTAGTCCTTGCGGGCGGGACGGGGGATACGCAGTATTTT. Translated: CASSLVLAGGTGDTQYF.

The chain has TRBV5-1 and TRBJ2-7, with 7 bases aligning to TRBD2. The CDR3 consists of 16 residues. Unmatched junction bases numbered 9, after V lost 0 bases and J lost 3 bases. Germline V gene lookup returns CDR1 SGHRS and CDR2 YFSETQ. The CDR3 is CASSLAEGREYYEQYV. The CDR3 DNA follows: TGCGCCAGCAGCTTGGCGGAGGGGAGGGAGTACTACGAGCAGTACGTC.

In its sample, this clone was seen once. This chain joins TRBV6-2 or TRBV6-3 and TRBJ2-7, with no clear D. The CDR3 has 13 residues. Germline CDR1 MNHEY, CDR2 SVGEGT. Trimming stripped 0 bases from V and 7 bases from J, with 10 bases between. The CDR3 sequence is CASSYSSLGEQYV. CDR3 bases: TGTGCCAGCAGTTACTCCAGCTTGGGGGAGCAGTACGTC.

This sequence joins TRBV9 and TRBJ2-1; 8 bases align to TRBD2. There are 15 residues in the CDR3. The ends lost 4 bases at V and 10 bases at J; junction bases unmatched: 13. Germline CDR1 SGDLS, CDR2 YYNGEE. Here the CDR3 DNA reads TGTGCCAGCAGCCCTCTCCGCAGCGGGAGCCCCGAGCAGTTCTTC. This encodes CASSPLRSGSPEQFF.

The chain recombines TRBV5-5 with TRBJ1-1, with a possible D match to TRBD1 (6 bases). The germline CDR1 and CDR2 sequences are SGHKS and YYEKEE (reference sequence). The ends were cut back, 0 bases at V and 5 bases at J, with 14 bases in the middle. The CDR3 consists of 15 residues. CDR3 DNA sequence: TGTGCCAGCAGCTTGGGGGGGCGACGGGAGACTGAAGCTTTCTTT. Translation: CASSLGGRRETEAFF.

The CDR3 region has the DNA TGCGCCAGCAGCCAATGGCAGGGAGGTTGGAACAATGAGCAGTTCTTC. Its protein is CASSQWQGGWNNEQFF. The chain joins TRBV4-1 to TRBJ2-1, with a weak D call TRBD2 (6 bases). Between the trimmed V and J ends, which lost 2 bases and 5 bases, there was a span of 16 bases. The germline V gene encodes CDR1 MGHRA and CDR2 YSYEKL. CDR3 length equals 16 residues.

The gene calls are TRBV4-3 and TRBJ1-1; 9 bases agree with TRBD1. V was pared by 4 bases and J by 3 bases, with 0 bases of the junction left unmatched. This CDR3 contains 13 residues. Looked up from germline, CDR1 is LGHNA and CDR2 is YSLEER. The CDR3 loop reads CASSRDRDTEAFF. DNA of the CDR3: TGCGCCAGCAGCCGGGACAGGGACACTGAAGCTTTCTTT.

J is TRBJ2-3 and V is TRBV5-5; maybe TRBD1 (5 bases). V lost 3 bases, J lost 4 bases, and 15 bases lay in between. Per the germline V gene, CDR1 is SGHKS and CDR2 is YYEKEE (reference sequence). The CDR3 consists of 15 residues. The CDR3 sequence is CASSSSGIWSDTQYF. DNA of the CDR3: TGTGCCAGCAGCTCTTCAGGGATATGGTCAGATACGCAGTATTTT.

This CDR3 reads CASTPGQMNSPLHF. The DNA for the CDR3 is TGTGCCAGCACTCCGGGACAGATGAATTCACCCCTCCACTTT. V usage is TRBV27 and J usage is TRBJ1-6; 7 bases map to TRBD1. CDR1 and CDR2 (germline): MNHEY, SMNVEV (reference sequence). J gave up 7 bases and V 7 bases, and 7 bases lay outside the gene matches. The CDR3 sequence is 14 residues long.

This clone was counted only a few times. This chain uses TRBV20-1 with TRBJ2-5; 10 bases map to TRBD2. Per the germline V gene, CDR1 is DFQATT and CDR2 is SNEGSKA (reference sequence). This CDR3 has 15 amino acids. Losses at the gene ends were 3 bases for V and 0 bases for J; bases not matched to a gene: 4. The CDR3 is CSASSLAGDQETQYF. DNA for the CDR3: TGCAGTGCTAGTTCGCTAGCGGGGGACCAAGAGACCCAGTACTTC.

J is TRBJ1-2 and V is TRBV4-1; D gene ambiguous. The length of the CDR3 is 16 residues. V was cut by 0 bases and J by 5 bases, with 16 bases left in between. From germline, CDR1 is MGHRA and CDR2 YSYEKL. The CDR3 sequence: CASSQDSNLGSYGYTF. The CDR3 region has the DNA TGCGCCAGCAGCCAAGATTCGAACCTTGGGAGTTATGGCTACACCTTC.